This TCR beta chain was identified in a study of blood T cell repertoires in COVID-19. Whole-study context: Acute-phase and convalescent COVID-19 samples originated in the United States, Italy and Spain. Sample material is recorded as cDNA or gDNA derived from T cells, B-cell-depleted T cells, or PBMCs.

As originally analysed: Reference gene primer amplification in the assay estimated nucleated cell counts. The assay was immunoSEQ multiplex PCR, and TCRdb's table has in-frame clones only and misses some. That table supplies the V and J calls and clone size; D and trimming were determined from the DNA. The data show over 250,000 clones, with over 75% seen just once and roughly 0.8% held by the top ten. V was trimmed by 6 bases and J by 5 bases, leaving 10 bases between them. Germline lookup yields CDR1 ENHRY and CDR2 SYGVKD. The CDR3 contains 13 residues. The receptor comes from a woman between 25 and 40 years old with acute or convalescent COVID-19. This chain links TRBV10-3 with TRBJ1-4; D is perhaps TRBD1 (6 bases). The sequenced sample consisted of peripheral blood. CDR3 residues: CAIRDRGNEKLFF. The CDR3 region has the DNA TGTGCCATCAGGGACAGAGGCAATGAAAAACTGTTTTTT.